The 13 T cell receptor beta chains below all came from one sample that was sequenced in a study of T-cell reconstitution after alpha-beta-depleted transplantation in children. The TCRbeta library incorporated unique molecular identifiers. TCRdb re-called the PCR reads with MiXCR, one entry per CDR3 protein. This sample carries approximately 400,000 distinct CDR3 sequences, approximately 10% of them seen once, and the ten largest clones take approximately 5%. Sequenced material: PBMCs from the stem cell graft donor, taken from the stem cell graft. The receptors shown here come from a human donor who donated a stem cell graft to a child with acute myeloid leukemia.

This clonotype was seen a handful of times. The V gene is TRBV29-1, the J gene TRBJ1-1; TRBD1 matches at 8 bases. Germline loops: CDR1 SQVTM, CDR2 ANQGSEA. J lost 2 bases, V lost 5 bases, and 10 bases had no gene match. The CDR3 totals 15 residues. CDR3: CSVFRMDRVNTEAFF. In nucleotides, the CDR3 is TGCAGCGTTTTTAGAATGGACAGGGTAAACACTGAAGCTTTCTTT.

There are a few counts of this clonotype. The chain combines TRBV10-2 with TRBJ2-3; 12 bases agree with TRBD2. V trimming: 10 bases; J trimming: 4 bases; junction bases outside the gene matches: 9. This CDR3 is 15 amino acids long. CDR1 WSHSY and CDR2 SAAADI come from the germline V gene. The DNA for the CDR3 is TGCGCCACCAGACTAGCGGGGGCGAGGGCAGATACGCAGTATTTT. This gives the protein CATRLAGARADTQYF.

The chain couples TRBV5-1 to TRBJ2-7; 7 nucleotides line up with TRBD1. Germline-derived CDR1 and CDR2 are SGHRS and YFSETQ. V gave up 4 bases and J gave up 4 bases; unmatched junction bases: 5. The CDR3 is 13 amino acids. CDR3 DNA sequence: TGCGCCAGCAGCCCGACAGGGTTGTACGAGCAGTACGTC. Amino acid sequence: CASSPTGLYEQYV.

This chain links TRBV9 with TRBJ1-2, with TRBD1 matching 10 bases. J lost 7 bases, V lost 3 bases, and 12 bases had no gene match. The CDR3 is 16 residues long. Germline V CDR1 and CDR2: SGDLS, YYNGEE. The CDR3 DNA sequence: TGTGCCAGCAGCGCTGTGTCAGGACAGGGGGTCGGTGGCTACACCTTC. It translates to CASSAVSGQGVGGYTF.

This chain uses TRBV10-3 with TRBJ2-3, with 11 bases matching TRBD2. The J segment lost 4 bases and the V segment lost 10 bases, leaving 7 bases of the junction unmatched. This CDR3 contains 14 residues. Germline loops: CDR1 ENHRY, CDR2 SYGVKD. In DNA form, the CDR3 reads TGTGCCACCGTACTAGCGGGAGAGGCAGATACGCAGTATTTT. It is translated as CATVLAGEADTQYF.

This clonotype was seen a handful of times. The V call is TRBV7-9, the J call TRBJ2-7; 7 nucleotides match TRBD1. The V and J ends lost 5 bases and 5 bases, in that order; junction bases with no gene match: 12. CDR1 SEHNR and CDR2 FQNEAQ come from the germline V gene (reference sequence). CDR3 length equals 15 residues. Here the CDR3 reads CASSHDLGQEDEQYF. The CDR3 DNA reads as TGTGCCAGCAGCCACGACCTTGGACAGGAGGACGAGCAGTACTTC.

The chain joins TRBV29-1 to TRBJ1-1, with unresolved D. Germline CDR1 reads SQVTM; CDR2 reads ANQGSEA. The CDR3 is 14 amino acids. V lost 4 bases and J lost 1, with 13 bases in between. The CDR3 sequence is CSVAPRPGNTEAFF. The DNA of the CDR3 is TGCAGCGTTGCCCCGCGACCAGGGAACACTGAAGCTTTCTTT.

The gene calls are TRBV5-5 and TRBJ2-2; 7 bases are a match to TRBD2. V lost 2 bases, J lost 5 bases, and 6 bases stayed unmatched. The V gene's germline CDR1 is SGHKS and CDR2 YYEKEE (reference sequence). The CDR3 sequence is 15 residues long. In DNA, the CDR3 is TGTGCCAGCAGCTTAGCTACACTAGCGACCGGGGAGCTGTTTTTT. Translation: CASSLATLATGELFF.

The chain uses TRBV6-1 and TRBJ2-1; 9 bases match TRBD1. CDR1 is MNHNS and CDR2 is SASEGT in the germline V gene. The CDR3 consists of 16 residues. V dropped 6 bases and J dropped 5; count of bases not matched to a gene: 11. Here the CDR3 reads CASSKQGAILDNEQFF. The CDR3 DNA sequence: TGTGCCAGCAGCAAACAGGGGGCGATACTGGACAATGAGCAGTTCTTC.

This chain joins TRBV6-1 and TRBJ2-7; D is possibly TRBD1 or TRBD2 (5 bases each). V dropped 6 bases and J dropped 3 bases, with 27 bases sitting between them. The V gene's germline CDR1 is MNHNS and CDR2 SASEGT. The CDR3 covers 18 residues. The DNA for the CDR3 is TGTGCCAGCAGCCGCCCCGTGGTGGGACGCAAAAACTACTACGAGCAGTACTTC. Translating it yields CASSRPVVGRKNYYEQYF.

The gene calls are TRBV12-3 or TRBV12-4 and TRBJ2-6; perhaps D is TRBD1 or TRBD2 (5 bases each). The CDR3 totals 17 residues. Trimming took off 4 bases at V and 0 bases at J, with 13 bases between the two ends. CDR3 sequence reads: CASSSKGTYSGANVLTF. The CDR3 nucleotides read TGTGCCAGCAGTTCGAAGGGGACCTACTCTGGGGCCAACGTCCTGACTTTC.

The chain has TRBV18 and TRBJ1-3; D unresolved. V lost 3 bases to trimming and J lost 0 bases, with 9 bases between them. Germline values: CDR1 KGHSH, CDR2 LQKENI. There are 15 residues in the CDR3. The CDR3 bases are TGTGCCAGCTCACCCTGGGCTACCTCTGGAAACACCATATATTTT. It codes for CASSPWATSGNTIYF.

CDR3 coding DNA: TGTGCCAGCAGTGAAGGGCAAGCACCCTACAATGAGCAGTTCTTC. It yields the protein CASSEGQAPYNEQFF. The chain carries TRBV25-1 and TRBJ2-1; D is unclear. This CDR3 has 15 amino acids. V lost 2 bases to trimming and J lost 2 bases, with 10 bases between them. The germline V gene encodes CDR1 MGHDK and CDR2 SYGVNS.